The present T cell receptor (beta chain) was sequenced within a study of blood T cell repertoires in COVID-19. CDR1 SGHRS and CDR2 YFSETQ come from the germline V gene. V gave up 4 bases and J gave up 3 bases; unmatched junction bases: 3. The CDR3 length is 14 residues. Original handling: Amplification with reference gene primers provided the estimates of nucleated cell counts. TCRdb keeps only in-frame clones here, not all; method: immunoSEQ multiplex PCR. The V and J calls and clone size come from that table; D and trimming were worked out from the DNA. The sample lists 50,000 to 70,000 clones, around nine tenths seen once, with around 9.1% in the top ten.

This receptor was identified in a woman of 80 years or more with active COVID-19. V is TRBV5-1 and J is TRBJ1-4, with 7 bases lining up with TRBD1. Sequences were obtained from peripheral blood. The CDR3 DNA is TGCGCCAGCAGCGGGGGACAGCCTAATGAAAAACTGTTTTTT. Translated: CASSGGQPNEKLFF.